This TCR beta chain came from a study of T cells in Graves' hyperthyroidism and ophthalmopathy. RNA transcripts were the template for amplifying TCR beta CDR3 regions. The HTBI primer set served for first-round RT-PCR of the TCR CDR3. TCRdb independently ran MiXCR on the multiplex PCR reads; one entry per CDR3 protein. The repertoire includes around 520,000 distinct CDR3 sequences, around 15% of them detected once, and about 14% sits in the top ten. CDR3 size: 16 residues. J lost 0 bases, V lost 7 bases, and 7 bases had no gene match. CDR1 SNHLY and CDR2 FYNNEI come from the germline V gene. This clonotype was counted at least ten times.

This chain uses TRBV2 with TRBJ2-4; 9 bases agree with TRBD1. The sample was blood. This TCR was sampled from a woman in her forties with Graves' hyperthyroidism. CDR3 amino acids: CASTGQGLLAKNIQYF. The CDR3, as DNA: TGTGCCAGCACTGGACAGGGGCTTTTAGCCAAAAACATTCAGTACTTC.